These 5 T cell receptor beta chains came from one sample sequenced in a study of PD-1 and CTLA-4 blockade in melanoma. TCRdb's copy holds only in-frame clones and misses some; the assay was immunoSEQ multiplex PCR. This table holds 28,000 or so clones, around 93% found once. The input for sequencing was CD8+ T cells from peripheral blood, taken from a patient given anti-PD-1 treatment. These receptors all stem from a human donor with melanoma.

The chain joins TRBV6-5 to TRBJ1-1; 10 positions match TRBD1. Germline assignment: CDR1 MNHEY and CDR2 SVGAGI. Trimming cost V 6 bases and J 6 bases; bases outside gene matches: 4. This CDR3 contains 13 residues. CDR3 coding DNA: TGTGCCAGCAGATCCGGGACAGGGGCTGAAGCTTTCTTT. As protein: CASRSGTGAEAFF.

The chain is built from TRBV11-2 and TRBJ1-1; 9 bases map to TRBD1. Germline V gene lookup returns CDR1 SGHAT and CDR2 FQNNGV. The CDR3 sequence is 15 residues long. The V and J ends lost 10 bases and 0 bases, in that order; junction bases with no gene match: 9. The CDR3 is CAIPQGQGMNTEAFF. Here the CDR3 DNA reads TGTGCCATTCCCCAAGGACAGGGGATGAACACTGAAGCTTTCTTT.

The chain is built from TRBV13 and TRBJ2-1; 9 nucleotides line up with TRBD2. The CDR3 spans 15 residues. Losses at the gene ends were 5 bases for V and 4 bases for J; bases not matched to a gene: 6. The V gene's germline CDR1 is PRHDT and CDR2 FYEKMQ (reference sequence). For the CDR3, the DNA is TGTGCCAGCAGCCGGGCAGCGGGAGGTTACAATGAGCAGTTCTTC. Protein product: CASSRAAGGYNEQFF.

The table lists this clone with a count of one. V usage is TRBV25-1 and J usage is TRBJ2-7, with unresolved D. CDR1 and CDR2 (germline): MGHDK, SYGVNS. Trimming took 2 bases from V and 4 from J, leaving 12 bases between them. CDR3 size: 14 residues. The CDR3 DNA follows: TGTGCCAGCAGTGAAGACGGCGAGTTTTACGAGCAGTACTTC. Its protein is CASSEDGEFYEQYF.

This chain's CDR3 is CASSRSGGNEQFF. CDR3 nucleotides: TGTGCCAGCAGCCGTTCGGGAGGCAATGAGCAGTTCTTC. The chain carries TRBV14 and TRBJ2-1, with 7 nucleotides matching TRBD2. Trimming at V came to 4 bases and at J to 6 bases, leaving 3 bases not matched to a gene. The CDR3 is 13 amino acids. Germline V gene sequence: CDR1 SGHDN, CDR2 FVKESK.